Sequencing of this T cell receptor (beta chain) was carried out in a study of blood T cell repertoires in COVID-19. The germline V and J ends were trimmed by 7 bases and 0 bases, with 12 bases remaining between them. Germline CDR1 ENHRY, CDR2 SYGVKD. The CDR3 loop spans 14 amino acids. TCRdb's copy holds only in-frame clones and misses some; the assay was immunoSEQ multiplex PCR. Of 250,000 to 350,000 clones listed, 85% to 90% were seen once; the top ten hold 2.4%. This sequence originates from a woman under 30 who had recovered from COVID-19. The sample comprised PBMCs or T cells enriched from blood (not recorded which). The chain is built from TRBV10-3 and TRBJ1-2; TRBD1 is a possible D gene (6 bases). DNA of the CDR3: TGTGCCATCAAAATGGACAGTACTAACTATGGCTACACCTTC. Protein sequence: CAIKMDSTNYGYTF.